This TCR beta chain was found in a study of blood T cell repertoires in COVID-19 (dated by TCRdb to 2019 to 2021). Notes on the research overall: Samples covering the acute and convalescent phases of COVID-19 were provided by collaborators in the United States, Italy and Spain. The samples were drawn from the first 160 participants of the ongoing ImmuneRACE study and from 950 to 1,500 subjects provided by 6 global collaborators. Where HLA class I and class II types were available, the types were taken from metadata supplied by the sample provider, not from assay-based typing. Subjects who had been exposed to COVID-19, were actively infected with it, or had recovered from it provided the deeply sampled blood TCRbeta repertoires that made up the dataset. The material from the prospective study consisted of cDNA or gDNA derived from T cells, B-cell-depleted T cells, or PBMCs. A de-identified subject ID, COVID-19 status, age in years and sex were almost always included in the sample metadata. A freely available public database, intended as a resource for researchers studying the immune response to SARS-CoV-2, is where the repertoires were released.

Notes on this clone: The antigen it binds to is not known. Base-call qualities are not available, and no considerably larger clone is one nucleotide away.

TCRbeta CDR3 regions were amplified from genomic DNA using the immunoSEQ Assay, a bias-controlled multiplex PCR. In the source study's methods: The number of nucleated cells in each sample was estimated by amplification of reference gene primers within the assay. To quantify the absolute abundance of each unique TCRbeta CDR3 rearrangement, sequence reads were collapsed and filtered. For each sample, productive Simpson clonality was calculated as the square root of Simpson's diversity index across productive rearrangements. Entries here come from immuneACCESS through TCRdb and include only in-frame sequences with V and J called. Some clones fail to appear in such tables; in the studies checked, an unresolved V gene covers under half of the shortfall, and the cause of the remainder is unknown. The V and J calls and clone size come from that table; D and trimming were worked out from the DNA. The sample profile shows about 270,000 clones; 81% of them were found once. In total, the top ten clones hold around 2.9% of the sample.

The collaborating institutions used their own protocols to collect whole blood in K2EDTA tubes. For TCRbeta analysis, collaborator samples were shipped as frozen whole blood, as isolated PBMCs, or as DNA extracted from either sample type. Deletion took 3 bases off V and 2 bases off J, with a span of 5 bases between the germline ends. Based on the germline V gene (reference sequence), the CDR1 and CDR2 sequences are MNHEY and SMNVEV. From the cysteine up to the phenylalanine, the CDR3 has a length of 14 residues. Only CDR3 DNA remains: 42 bases, in frame from the first base. Beyond this particular receptor, the publication reports: The quantity of clinical and demographic metadata differed by source and by participant and was supplied without curation.

What was sequenced was peripheral blood. This TCR was recovered from a woman aged 55-70 years with active or convalescent COVID-19. Here the chain combines TRBV27 and TRBJ2-6, with the D gene call left open. The DNA is as follows: TGTGCCAGCAGTTTTTCTGCTGGGGCCAACGTCCTGACTTTC. Its product reads: CASSFSAGANVLTF. Beyond the CDR3, the reference TRBV27 and TRBJ2-6 genes provide the residues; the full variable domain reads: EAQVTQNPRYLITVTGKKLTVTCSQNMNHEYMSWYRQDPGLGLRQIYYSMNVEVTDKGDVPEGYKVSRKEKRNFPLILESPSPNQTSLYFCASSFSAGANVLTFGAGSRLTVL.